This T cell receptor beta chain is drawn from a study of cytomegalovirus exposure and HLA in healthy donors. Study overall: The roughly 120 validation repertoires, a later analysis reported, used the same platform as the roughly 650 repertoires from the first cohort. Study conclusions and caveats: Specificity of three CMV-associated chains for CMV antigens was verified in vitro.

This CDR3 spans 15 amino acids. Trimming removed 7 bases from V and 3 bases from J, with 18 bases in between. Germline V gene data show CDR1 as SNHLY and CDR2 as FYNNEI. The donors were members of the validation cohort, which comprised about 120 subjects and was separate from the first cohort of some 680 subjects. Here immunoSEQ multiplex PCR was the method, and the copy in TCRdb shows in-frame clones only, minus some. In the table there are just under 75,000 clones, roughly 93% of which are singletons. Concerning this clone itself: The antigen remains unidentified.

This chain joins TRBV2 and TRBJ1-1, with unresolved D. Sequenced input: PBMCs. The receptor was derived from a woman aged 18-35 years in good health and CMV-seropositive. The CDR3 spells CASIWALGEDTEAFF. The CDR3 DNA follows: TGTGCCAGCATTTGGGCACTCGGGGAGGACACTGAAGCTTTCTTT.